This TCR beta chain was captured in a study of long-term antiretroviral therapy in people with HIV. V gave up 6 bases and J gave up 7 bases, with 16 bases separating them. The CDR3 is made up of 14 amino acids. Germline V gene lookup returns CDR1 SGHDT and CDR2 YYEEEE. They ran version v3.0 of the immunoSEQ assay at survey level. TCRdb's copy holds only in-frame clones and misses some; the assay was immunoSEQ multiplex PCR. The sample lists under 45,000 clones; less than 90% were seen once. The J gene is TRBJ2-2, the V gene TRBV5-6; D gene ambiguous. This clonotype was sampled from a woman aged 50 to 60 with HIV. The specimen was unsorted PBMCs, collected 1.2 years after starting antiretroviral therapy. The CDR3 DNA is TGTGCCAGCACCGCGTCGCAGGTCTTCGGGGAGCTGTTTTTT. Amino acid sequence: CASTASQVFGELFF.